This T cell receptor beta chain was sequenced for a study of blood T cells in healthy people across ages. A second PCR, run for roughly 7 to 11 cycles, used a sample-barcoded 5' primer plus a J-beta primer mix. TCRdb re-called the 5' RACE reads with MiXCR, one entry per CDR3 protein. The sample lists some 1.5 million distinct CDR3 sequences, roughly 43% occurring once. CDR1 SQVTM and CDR2 ANQGSEA come from the germline V gene. The CDR3 has 12 residues. The V segment lost 7 bases and the J segment 6 bases; nucleotides outside the gene matches: 8. This clonotype was counted only a few times. Sequenced input: blood. This receptor was taken from a woman younger than 30 in good health. The chain couples TRBV29-1 to TRBJ2-5; 7 bases line up with TRBD1. CDR3 residues: CSGRGGAKTQYF. The CDR3 DNA sequence: TGCAGCGGGCGAGGGGGCGCGAAGACCCAGTACTTC.